This TCR beta chain is from a study of beta chain features in type 1 diabetes. Study observations and caveats: Whether HLA type influences TCRB rearrangement remained unresolved here. Among all four CD4+ subsets, Type 1 diabetes patients had TCRB CDR3s that were moderately but significantly shorter.

Of the isolated RNA, all was reverse transcribed, and so the sequenced material was expressed TCRB transcripts. TCRdb's table, derived via immunoSEQ multiplex PCR, lists solely in-frame clones and lacks some. The profile shows approximately 280,000 clones, roughly 15% of them singletons. CD4+ naive, central memory, regulatory and stem cell-like memory cells were sorted via CD45RO/CCR7/CD25/CD127/CD95/CD27. Points on this clone: Its specificity is unknown.

Material: naive CD4+ T cells from blood. The TCR originated in a man aged 18 to 29 with type 1 diabetes.

As DNA, the CDR3 is TGTGCCACCGCCCTCTCGGACACTAATAATTCACCCCTCCACTTT. As protein: CATALSDTNNSPLHF. The genes are TRBV10-3 and TRBJ1-6, with D perhaps TRBD1 (5 bases). The CDR3 loop spans 15 amino acids. The V gene's germline CDR1 is ENHRY and CDR2 SYGVKD. Trimming cost V 10 bases and J 5 bases, with 18 bases left between them.